This is a list of T cell receptor beta chains from one sample in a study of blood T cells in healthy people across ages. TCRdb processed the 5' RACE reads anew with MiXCR; each CDR3 protein has one entry. The table has 870,000 or so distinct CDR3 sequences, less than 35% seen once. The sequenced material came from blood. These receptors all stem from an elderly woman in good health. Both conserved end residues are part of each CDR3. D genes are given only for firm matches. Not every row has a clone size; where given, it reads once, few, many or a size class.

j_call,clone_size,d_call,v_call,cdr3_nt,cdr3_aa
TRBJ2-3,-,-,TRBV5-1,TGCGCCAGCAGCTTGGAGCCGGAACTGAGCACAGATACGCAGTATTTT,CASSLEPELSTDTQYF
TRBJ2-5,many,-,TRBV12-3/TRBV12-4,TGTGCCAGCAGCACCCGGGGCCTAGAGACCCAGTACTTC,CASSTRGLETQYF
TRBJ1-2,-,-,TRBV28,TGTGCCAGCAGCCTCGACACCGTTAGACATGGCTACACCTTC,CASSLDTVRHGYTF
TRBJ1-2,-,-,TRBV12-3/TRBV12-4,TGTGCCAGCAGTTTAACCAGGGGCTACGGTGGCTACACCTTC,CASSLTRGYGGYTF
TRBJ2-1,-,-,TRBV28,TGTGCCAGCAGCTCTTGGGGACGCGGCTCCTACAATGAGCAGTTCTTC,CASSSWGRGSYNEQFF
TRBJ1-5,-,TRBD1,TRBV2,TGTGCCAGCAGTGGGGGGGGGACAGGCGGTTTGTGGAGCAATCAGCCCCAGCATTTT,CASSGGGTGGLWSNQPQHF
TRBJ1-6,many,-,TRBV7-2,TGTGCCAGCAGCTTAGGAATGTCCCTCCACTTT,CASSLGMSLHF
TRBJ1-5,few,-,TRBV7-2,TGTGCCAGCAGCTTGCTACGGCATAGCAATCAGCCCCAGCATTTT,CASSLLRHSNQPQHF
TRBJ1-4,many,TRBD1,TRBV7-2,TGTGCCAGCAGCAAAACAGGGGGGGCTAATGAAAAACTGTTTTTT,CASSKTGGANEKLFF
TRBJ2-1,-,-,TRBV5-6,TGTGCCAGCAGCCCGGTGTTGAATTTAGGTGAGCAGTTCTTC,CASSPVLNLGEQFF
TRBJ2-3,-,-,TRBV12-3/TRBV12-4,TGTGCCAGTAGTCATCGAGTGAGCCCAGATGTGCAATATTTT,CASSHRVSPDVQYF
TRBJ2-7,-,-,TRBV12-3/TRBV12-4,TGTGCCAGCAGGGTCGGACGTTACGAGCAGTACTTC,CASRVGRYEQYF
TRBJ1-2,many,-,TRBV4-2,TGTGCCAGCAGCCAAGAGACTTTGTATGGCTACACCTTC,CASSQETLYGYTF
TRBJ2-5,many,TRBD2,TRBV20-1,TGCAGTGCTAGAGTGCGGGGCCTGACTAGCGGGGGAGAGACCCAGTACTTC,CSARVRGLTSGGETQYF